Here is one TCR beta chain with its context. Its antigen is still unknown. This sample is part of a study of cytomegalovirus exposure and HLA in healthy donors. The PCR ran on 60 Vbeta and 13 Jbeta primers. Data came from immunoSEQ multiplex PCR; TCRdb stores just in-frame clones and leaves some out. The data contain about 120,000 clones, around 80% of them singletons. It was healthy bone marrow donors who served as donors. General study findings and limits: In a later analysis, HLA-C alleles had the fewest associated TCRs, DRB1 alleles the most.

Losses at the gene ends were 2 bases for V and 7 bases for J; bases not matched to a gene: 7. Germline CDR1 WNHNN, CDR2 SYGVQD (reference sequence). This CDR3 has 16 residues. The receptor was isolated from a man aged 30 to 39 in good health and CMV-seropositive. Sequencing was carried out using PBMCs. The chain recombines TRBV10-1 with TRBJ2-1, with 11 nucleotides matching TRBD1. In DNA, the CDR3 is TGCGCCAGCAGTGAGGCCTTGGACAGGGGGCATAATGAGCAGTTCTTC. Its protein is CASSEALDRGHNEQFF.